These 18 T cell receptor beta chains originate from one sample sequenced in a study of blood T cell repertoires in COVID-19. Only in-frame clones appear in the TCRdb table, and some are missing; sequencing was by immunoSEQ multiplex PCR. The top ten hold 9.9% of the sample, which has 300,000 to 400,000 clones, approximately 90% seen once. The specimen was peripheral blood. Source of these receptors: a man under 40 with COVID-19, enrolled during active disease.

This sequence joins TRBV27 and TRBJ2-3; possible D gene TRBD2, 6 bases. The CDR3 is 13 residues long. The V end was cut by 8 bases, the J end by 0 bases, with 9 bases between. CDR1 and CDR2 (germline): MNHEY, SMNVEV (reference sequence). CDR3 sequence (DNA): TGTGCCAGCTGGAGGGGAAGCACAGATACGCAGTATTTT. Its protein is CASWRGSTDTQYF.

The V and J genes are TRBV7-2 and TRBJ2-7; 8 nucleotides match TRBD1. The CDR3 covers 14 residues. Germline CDR1 SGHTA, CDR2 FQGNSA. V lost 4 bases to trimming and J lost 5 bases; unmatched junction nucleotides: 7. CDR3 region: CASSYRQGKDEQYF. CDR3 sequence (DNA): TGTGCCAGCAGCTACAGACAGGGGAAAGACGAGCAGTACTTC.

V gene TRBV28 combines with J gene TRBJ2-7; D is unresolved. CDR1 is MDHEN and CDR2 is SYDVKM in the germline V gene. The CDR3 has 14 residues. V lost 6 bases, J lost 0 bases, and 12 bases lay in between. The CDR3 here is CASRLGSSSYEQYF. The CDR3 DNA reads TGTGCCAGCAGGCTAGGCTCCAGCTCCTACGAGCAGTACTTC.

The table lists this clone with many counts. The rearrangement links TRBV28 to TRBJ1-5; perhaps TRBD1 as D (6 bases). The CDR3 has 17 residues. Germline loops: CDR1 MDHEN, CDR2 SYDVKM. Trimming removed 3 bases at V and 0 bases at J, with 15 bases between. The DNA of the CDR3 is TGTGCCAGCAGTTTCCCGACAGGATCCTATAGCAATCAGCCCCAGCATTTT. This translates into CASSFPTGSYSNQPQHF.

The chain is built from TRBV19 and TRBJ1-6; tentatively, D is TRBD1 (5 bases). The germline V and J ends were trimmed by 6 bases and 7 bases, with 16 bases remaining between them. The CDR3 consists of 15 residues. Germline V CDR1 and CDR2: LNHDA, SQIVND (reference sequence). Here the CDR3 DNA reads TGTGCCAGTAGCACACCCGGCAGGGCGAATTCACCCCTCCACTTT. It codes for CASSTPGRANSPLHF.

This chain connects TRBV27 to TRBJ1-6; TRBD1 agrees at 7 bases. The V segment lost 3 bases and the J segment 8 bases; nucleotides outside the gene matches: 7. The germline gives CDR1 MNHEY, CDR2 SMNVEV (reference sequence). The CDR3 covers 15 residues. DNA of the CDR3: TGTGCCAGCAGTTTTGTTGGGACAGCCGATTCACCCCTCCACTTT. Amino acid sequence: CASSFVGTADSPLHF.

CDR3 bases: TGTGCCAGTAGTCCCCCAGGGTGGAACACTGAAGCTTTCTTT. Encoded protein: CASSPPGWNTEAFF. J is TRBJ1-1 and V is TRBV19, with D maybe TRBD1 (5 bases). This CDR3 comprises 14 residues. Germline V gene lookup returns CDR1 LNHDA and CDR2 SQIVND (reference sequence). The V end lost 5 bases, the J end lost 1 base, and 11 bases lay between the germline ends. The full variable domain, completed using reference TRBV19 and TRBJ1-1, is DGGITQSPKYLFRKEGQNVTLSCEQNLNHDAMYWYRQDPGQGLRLIYYSQIVNDFQKGDIAEGYSVSREKKESFPLTVTSAQKNPTAFYLCASSPPGWNTEAFFGQGTRLTVV.

V usage is TRBV6-5 and J usage is TRBJ1-5, with D possibly matching TRBD1 (5 bases). This CDR3 comprises 15 residues. V was pared by 3 bases and J by 10 bases, with 19 bases between. Per germline, CDR1 MNHEY and CDR2 SVGAGI. The DNA for the CDR3 is TGTGCCAGCAGTTATAGTCGGCAGGGCAGGGTTCCCCAGCATTTT. This sequence encodes CASSYSRQGRVPQHF.

The chain carries TRBV6-1 and TRBJ1-1; D gene uncertain. Trimming took 3 bases from V and 5 from J, leaving 7 bases between them. Per germline, CDR1 MNHNS and CDR2 SASEGT. The CDR3 totals 12 residues. The CDR3 reads CASSESRTEAFF. The CDR3 DNA sequence: TGTGCCAGCAGTGAGAGCAGGACTGAAGCTTTCTTT.

This clone was seen a few times. V is TRBV30 and J is TRBJ2-7, with D maybe TRBD1 (6 bases). With 2 bases removed from V and 5 bases from J, the gap between germline ends came to 7 bases. Germline V gene lookup returns CDR1 GTSNPN and CDR2 SVGIG (reference sequence). CDR3 size: 11 residues. The CDR3 protein is CAWSNRDEQYF. The CDR3 bases are TGTGCCTGGAGTAACAGGGACGAGCAGTACTTC.

Written as DNA, the CDR3 is TGTGCCAGCAGCCAAGTTGGTGGCGGATACTATTACGAGCAGTACTTC. Translation: CASSQVGGGYYYEQYF. The rearrangement joins TRBV14 to TRBJ2-7, with D hard to call. This CDR3 contains 16 residues. With 1 base removed from V and 4 bases from J, the gap between germline ends came to 17 bases. Germline CDR1 is SGHDN and CDR2 is FVKESK.

CDR3 amino acids: CAISESVLLQGINNEQFF. The CDR3 coding sequence is TGTGCCATCAGTGAGTCTGTACTATTACAGGGGATAAACAATGAGCAGTTCTTC. This chain connects TRBV10-3 to TRBJ2-1; TRBD1 matches at 7 bases. This CDR3 comprises 18 residues. Germline V gene lookup returns CDR1 ENHRY and CDR2 SYGVKD. The V and J ends lost 0 bases and 5 bases, in that order; junction bases with no gene match: 13.

The rearrangement uses TRBV5-1 and TRBJ2-2, with TRBD1 identical over 10 bases. The germline V gene has CDR1 SGHRS and CDR2 YFSETQ. The CDR3 loop spans 15 amino acids. Germline trimming cut 7 bases from V and 5 bases from J; bases unmatched to any gene: 8. DNA of the CDR3: TGCGCCAGCTGGCAGGGACAGGGGCCTACCGGGGAGCTGTTTTTT. Its protein product is CASWQGQGPTGELFF.

The genes are TRBV28 and TRBJ2-7, with D unclear. This CDR3 has 11 amino acids. Trimming removed 6 bases at V and 6 bases at J, with 9 bases between. Germline CDR1 is MDHEN and CDR2 is SYDVKM. This CDR3 reads CASSLILEQYF. The CDR3 DNA sequence: TGTGCCAGCAGCCTAATACTCGAGCAGTACTTC.

This rearrangement joins TRBV6-5 to TRBJ2-7; D is unclear. V was shortened by 10 bases and J by 7 bases, with 26 bases between the two germline ends. CDR3 length: 15 residues. Germline V gives CDR1 MNHEY, CDR2 SVGAGI. DNA for the CDR3: TGTGCCACTATCCTTACCCCCACAACAGACCGGGAGCAGTACTTC. Translated: CATILTPTTDREQYF.

This chain uses TRBV4-2 with TRBJ2-1; 12 bases are a match to TRBD2. The J segment lost 10 bases and the V segment lost 1 base, leaving 8 bases of the junction unmatched. Germline-derived CDR1 and CDR2 are LGHNA and YNFKEQ. The CDR3 is made up of 16 amino acids. DNA for the CDR3: TGTGCCAGCAGCCAAGGTCCTAGCGGGGGGGCGAGGGAGCAGTTCTTC. Translation gives CASSQGPSGGAREQFF.

The chain recombines TRBV19 with TRBJ2-1; TRBD2 might be the D (6 bases). This CDR3 contains 13 residues. Germline CDR1 LNHDA, CDR2 SQIVND (reference sequence). Trimming stripped 5 bases from V and 3 bases from J, with 8 bases between. In DNA form, the CDR3 reads TGTGCCAGTAGTTGGAGGGTCTACAATGAGCAGTTCTTC. Translation: CASSWRVYNEQFF.

The genes are TRBV28 and TRBJ2-6; D is possibly TRBD2 (5 bases). V was trimmed by 5 bases and J by 3 bases, leaving 11 bases between them. This CDR3 has 15 amino acids. The germline V gene encodes CDR1 MDHEN and CDR2 SYDVKM. The CDR3 DNA reads as TGTGCCAGCAGTGCTTCCGGGGATGGGGCCAACGTCCTGACTTTC. Translation: CASSASGDGANVLTF. Using reference TRBV28 and TRBJ2-6 for the parts outside the CDR3, the full variable domain is DVKVTQSSRYLVKRTGEKVFLECVQDMDHENMFWYRQDPGLGLRLIYFSYDVKMKEKGDIPEGYSVSREKKERFSLILESASTNQTSMYLCASSASGDGANVLTFGAGSRLTVL.